This T cell receptor (beta chain) appears in the sequencing data of a study of cytomegalovirus exposure and HLA in healthy donors. This clone was counted once. Its target is unknown. Both 60 Vbeta primers and 13 Jbeta primers went into the PCR. Here immunoSEQ multiplex PCR was the method, and the copy in TCRdb shows in-frame clones only, minus some. The data contain 95,000 to 150,000 clones, around 66% of them singletons. Study results and caveats: Three chains tied to CMV proved CMV antigen-specific in vitro. Among the sequence variants, a highly shared cluster was likely an artifact of sequencing. In a later analysis, TCR beta V- and J-gene trimming showed a link to a missense DCLRE1C variant.

What was sequenced was PBMCs. This TCR was sampled from a woman in her thirties or forties in good health and CMV-seropositive.

The CDR3 region has the DNA TGCAGCGTTGATCGGGGGTCCACTGAAGCTTTCTTT. Its translation: CSVDRGSTEAFF. This chain uses TRBV29-1 with TRBJ1-1; D perhaps matches TRBD1 (5 bases). This CDR3 is 12 amino acids long. V was clipped by 3 bases and J by 4 bases, with 9 bases between them. Germline loops: CDR1 SQVTM, CDR2 ANQGSEA.